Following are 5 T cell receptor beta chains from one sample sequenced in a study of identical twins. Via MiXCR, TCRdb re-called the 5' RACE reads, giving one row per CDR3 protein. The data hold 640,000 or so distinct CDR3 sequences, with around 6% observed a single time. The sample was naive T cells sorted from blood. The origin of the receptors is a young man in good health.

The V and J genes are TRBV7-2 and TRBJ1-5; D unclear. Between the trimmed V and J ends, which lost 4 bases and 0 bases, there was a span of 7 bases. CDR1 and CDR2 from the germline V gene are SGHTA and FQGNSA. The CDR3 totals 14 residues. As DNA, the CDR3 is TGTGCCAGCAGCTCGTATTATAGCAATCAGCCCCAGCATTTT. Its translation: CASSSYYSNQPQHF.

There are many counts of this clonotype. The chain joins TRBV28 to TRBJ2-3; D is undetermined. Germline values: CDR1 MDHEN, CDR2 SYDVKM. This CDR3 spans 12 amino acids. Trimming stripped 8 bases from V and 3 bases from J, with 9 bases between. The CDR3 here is CASGEMTDTQYF. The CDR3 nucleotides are TGTGCCAGCGGAGAAATGACAGATACGCAGTATTTT. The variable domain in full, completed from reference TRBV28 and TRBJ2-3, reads DVKVTQSSRYLVKRTGEKVFLECVQDMDHENMFWYRQDPGLGLRLIYFSYDVKMKEKGDIPEGYSVSREKKERFSLILESASTNQTSMYLCASGEMTDTQYFGPGTRLTVL.

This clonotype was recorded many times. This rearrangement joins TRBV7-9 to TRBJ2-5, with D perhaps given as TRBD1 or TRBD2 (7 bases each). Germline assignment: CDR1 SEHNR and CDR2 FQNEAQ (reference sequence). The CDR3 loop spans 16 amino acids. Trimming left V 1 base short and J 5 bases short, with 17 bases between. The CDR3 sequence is CASSLGLRGEGETQYF. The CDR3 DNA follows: TGTGCCAGCAGCTTAGGTCTCAGGGGGGAGGGCGAGACCCAGTACTTC.

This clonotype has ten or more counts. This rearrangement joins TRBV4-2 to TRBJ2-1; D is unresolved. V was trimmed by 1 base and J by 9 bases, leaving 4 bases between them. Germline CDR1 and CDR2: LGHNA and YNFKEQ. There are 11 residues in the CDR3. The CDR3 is CASSQGREQFF. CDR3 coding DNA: TGTGCCAGCAGCCAAGGGCGTGAGCAGTTCTTC.

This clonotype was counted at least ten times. The CDR3 DNA sequence: TGTGCCATCACTTCGACCGGGACTAGCGGTCGGAATGAGCAGTTCTTC. Encoded protein: CAITSTGTSGRNEQFF. The chain couples TRBV10-3 to TRBJ2-1; 11 nucleotides agree with TRBD2. From germline, CDR1 is ENHRY and CDR2 SYGVKD. J gave up 7 bases and V 7 bases, and 12 bases lay outside the gene matches. The CDR3 covers 16 residues.